Below, one T cell receptor (beta chain) is given with its context. The record originates from a study of blood T cell repertoires in COVID-19. The CDR3 is 15 residues long. Germline CDR1 reads LGHNA; CDR2 reads YSLEER. Trimming stripped 6 bases from V and 3 bases from J, with 17 bases between. The data were produced by immunoSEQ multiplex PCR, yet TCRdb's version contains in-frame clones alone and is incomplete. This repertoire shows about 130,000 clones, roughly 88% found once; its top ten account for approximately 1.2%. This receptor was obtained from a woman of 80 years or more with acute or convalescent COVID-19. Source material: peripheral blood. This chain uses TRBV4-3 with TRBJ1-1, with D perhaps matching TRBD1 (6 bases). The CDR3 nucleotides are TGCGCCAGCAGTCTTCAGGGGCGCAGGGACACTGAAGCTTTCTTT. Residues: CASSLQGRRDTEAFF.